Listed below are T cell receptor beta chains from one sample, sequenced in a study of blood T cell repertoires in COVID-19. Libraries were prepared by immunoSEQ multiplex PCR; TCRdb keeps only in-frame clonotypes and omits some of them. The table lists approximately 410,000 clones, roughly 85% of them singletons, with more than 1.4% in the top ten. The sample was peripheral blood. The receptor source for this set is a young woman with active or convalescent COVID-19. CDR3s include the opening cysteine and the closing phenylalanine or tryptophan.

v_gene	j_gene	CDR3aa
TRBV6-5	TRBJ2-7	CAGGARGYEQYF
TRBV19	TRBJ1-1	CASSINTLNTEAFF
TRBV5-1	TRBJ1-1	CASSLGTPDTEAFF
TRBV7-2	TRBJ1-1	CASSRGAANTEAFF
TRBV5-1	TRBJ2-5	CASSLGGSTRAETQYF
TRBV25-1	TRBJ1-6	CASRQTGPNSPLHF
TRBV11-2	TRBJ1-3	CASSFNGAGNTIYF
TRBV27	TRBJ1-2	CASSDRAGLDYGYTF
TRBV6-4	TRBJ2-6	CASGSTGANVLTF
TRBV6-1	TRBJ1-2	CASSEQGSGYGYTF
TRBV5-1	TRBJ2-1	CASSLGDRDSNEQFF
TRBV7-9	TRBJ1-4	CASRADREVTNEKLFF
TRBV5-1	TRBJ1-2	CASSRGETYGYTF
TRBV5-1	TRBJ2-1	CASSFLERGSSYNEQFF
TRBV2	TRBJ2-1	CASSLTSGRITGEQFF
TRBV2	TRBJ2-3	CASSTSLGRPDTQYF
TRBV13	TRBJ2-1	CASSDRDREALNEQFF